The 27 T cell receptor beta chains reported below all come from one sample, sequenced in a study of radiation and T cells in renal cell carcinoma. TCRdb's table, derived via immunoSEQ multiplex PCR, lists solely in-frame clones and lacks some. Here the sample spans approximately 63,000 clones, just under 80% being singletons. The time point here: baseline pretreatment blood. Treatment denoted: 15 Gy SBRT to primary tumor, nephrectomy 4 weeks later. Specimen: blood, collected from a patient whose treatment included radiotherapy and nephrectomy. All receptors come from a man aged 60 to 75 with renal cell carcinoma.

This chain uses TRBV4-1 with TRBJ1-5; unclear D gene. Germline CDR1 MGHRA, CDR2 YSYEKL. This CDR3 contains 15 residues. Trimming shortened V by 0 bases and J by 7 bases, and 13 bases separated the two germline ends. CDR3 loop: CASSQDARVEQPQHF. In DNA form, the CDR3 reads TGCGCCAGCAGCCAAGATGCCCGGGTAGAGCAGCCCCAGCATTTT.

This chain joins TRBV5-4 and TRBJ1-6; 7 bases line up with TRBD1. Germline CDR1 reads SGHNT; CDR2 reads YYREEE (reference sequence). V lost 4 bases and J lost 5; bases outside the gene matches: 3. The length of the CDR3 is 14 residues. In DNA, the CDR3 is TGTGCCAGCAGCCACGACAGGGATAATTCACCCCTCCACTTT. Encoded protein: CASSHDRDNSPLHF.

This clone was detected a few times. This rearrangement joins TRBV7-8 to TRBJ2-5; 8 bases are shared with TRBD2. The CDR3 sequence is 16 residues long. The germline gives CDR1 SGHVS, CDR2 FQNEAQ. The V gene end was trimmed by 1 base and the J gene end by 5 bases; junction bases not matched to a gene: 9. Written as DNA, the CDR3 is TGTGCCAGCAGCTTAGATGGGACTAGAGGAGTTGAGACCCAGTACTTC. Translation gives CASSLDGTRGVETQYF.

This rearrangement joins TRBV12-5 to TRBJ2-7, with 7 bases matching TRBD2. With V trimmed by 4 bases and J by 0 bases, 6 bases remained unmatched. Germline V gene sequence: CDR1 LGHNT, CDR2 FRNRAP. The CDR3 is 15 residues long. CDR3 sequence (DNA): TGTGCTAGTGGTTCCGTCGGCGGGAGCTCCTACGAGCAGTACGTC. Protein product: CASGSVGGSSYEQYV.

The genes are TRBV27 and TRBJ1-6; perhaps TRBD1 as D (6 bases). Per germline, CDR1 MNHEY and CDR2 SMNVEV (reference sequence). The CDR3 runs to 15 residues. Between the trimmed V and J ends, which lost 3 bases and 7 bases, there was a span of 13 bases. CDR3 amino acids: CASSFLDRANSPLHF. In DNA form, the CDR3 reads TGTGCCAGCAGTTTCCTGGACAGAGCGAATTCACCCCTCCACTTT.

The J gene is TRBJ1-4, the V gene TRBV7-8; D remains ambiguous. The CDR3 runs to 15 residues. Trimming stripped 0 bases from V and 3 bases from J, with 8 bases between. CDR1 is SGHVS, CDR2 FQNEAQ, per germline. The CDR3 bases are TGTGCCAGCAGCTTAGCGTGGACTTCTAATGAAAAACTGTTTTTT. Translation: CASSLAWTSNEKLFF.

This clone was seen a few times. This sequence joins TRBV19 and TRBJ2-6; D is unresolved. Germline V gene data show CDR1 as LNHDA and CDR2 as SQIVND (reference sequence). The CDR3 is 17 amino acids. V was pared by 3 bases and J by 0 bases, with 12 bases between. DNA of the CDR3: TGTGCCAGTAGTATCTCCCTTAGGACCTCTGGGGCCAACGTCCTGACTTTC. As protein: CASSISLRTSGANVLTF.

The rearrangement uses TRBV7-8 and TRBJ2-7, with TRBD1 matching 12 bases. CDR1 SGHVS and CDR2 FQNEAQ come from the germline V gene. CDR3 size: 14 residues. Unmatched junction bases numbered 5, after V lost 5 bases and J lost 6 bases. Here the CDR3 DNA reads TGTGCCAGCAGCCTAGGGACAGGGGGCGGCGAGCAGTACGTC. Translated: CASSLGTGGGEQYV.

The V gene is TRBV7-9, the J gene TRBJ2-7; no definite D call. This CDR3 has 9 residues. Germline CDR1 and CDR2: SEHNR and FQNEAQ (reference sequence). V was clipped by 6 bases and J by 9 bases, with 6 bases between them. CDR3 in DNA: TGTGCCAGCAGAATGCGGCAGTACGTC. It yields the protein CASRMRQYV.

The CDR3 protein is CATSTDRDRGLSNEKLFF. CDR3 DNA sequence: TGTGCCACCAGCACCGACCGGGACAGGGGACTATCTAATGAAAAACTGTTTTTT. This chain connects TRBV15 to TRBJ1-4; 10 positions agree with TRBD1. The CDR3 covers 18 residues. Germline values: CDR1 LNHNV, CDR2 YYDKDF (reference sequence). The V gene end was trimmed by 4 bases and the J gene end by 3 bases; junction bases not matched to a gene: 11.

Only one count was recorded for this clone. In nucleotides, the CDR3 is TGTGCCTGGGGACTAGCGGGGAACACCGGGGAGCTGTTTTTT. Residues: CAWGLAGNTGELFF. The chain joins TRBV30 to TRBJ2-2; 11 bases map to TRBD2. CDR3 size: 14 residues. V dropped 5 bases and J dropped 1; count of bases not matched to a gene: 0. CDR1 is GTSNPN, CDR2 SVGIG, per germline (reference sequence). Full variable domain (missing parts from reference TRBV30 and TRBJ2-2): SQTIHQWPATLVQPVGSPLSLECTVEGTSNPNLYWYRQAAGRGLQLLFYSVGIGQISSEVPQNLSASRPQDRQFILSSKKLLLSDSGFYLCAWGLAGNTGELFFGEGSRLTVL.

The rearrangement uses TRBV29-1 and TRBJ1-2, with 8 nucleotides matching TRBD1. Germline loops: CDR1 SQVTM, CDR2 ANQGSEA. This CDR3 has 13 residues. The V segment lost 5 bases and the J segment 3 bases; nucleotides outside the gene matches: 5. The CDR3 loop reads CSVLQGADYGYTF. The CDR3 DNA follows: TGCAGCGTTCTCCAGGGGGCGGACTATGGCTACACCTTC.

This clone occurred once. The chain joins TRBV6-5 to TRBJ2-1; 8 nucleotides match TRBD1. The CDR3 loop spans 13 amino acids. V shed 2 bases, J shed 9 bases, and the junction held 3 bases outside the gene matches. CDR1 is MNHEY, CDR2 SVGAGI, per germline. CDR3 region: CASSYGTGSEQFF. Written as DNA, the CDR3 is TGTGCCAGCAGTTACGGGACAGGTTCTGAGCAGTTCTTC.

V usage is TRBV2 and J usage is TRBJ1-2; 9 bases map to TRBD1. V trimming: 6 bases; J trimming: 8 bases; junction bases outside the gene matches: 7. The CDR3 is made up of 13 amino acids. The germline V gene has CDR1 SNHLY and CDR2 FYNNEI. The CDR3 sequence: CASREQGAEGYTF. The CDR3 DNA reads TGTGCCAGCAGAGAACAGGGGGCCGAGGGCTACACCTTC.

The chain recombines TRBV6-1 with TRBJ2-5, with TRBD2 identical over 8 bases. The CDR3 spans 15 residues. The V gene's germline CDR1 is MNHNS and CDR2 SASEGT. J lost 5 bases, V lost 6 bases, and 11 bases had no gene match. CDR3 amino acids: CASSFSGASGETQYF. The CDR3 region has the DNA TGTGCCAGCAGCTTTAGCGGGGCCTCAGGGGAGACCCAGTACTTC.

This clone was seen a few times. This sequence joins TRBV9 and TRBJ2-5; D unclear. Between the trimmed V and J ends, which lost 4 bases and 1 base, there was a span of 11 bases. The CDR3 contains 14 residues. The germline V gene encodes CDR1 SGDLS and CDR2 YYNGEE. CDR3 coding DNA: TGTGCCAGCAGCATATATGGGTCCCAAGAGACCCAGTACTTC. Amino acid sequence: CASSIYGSQETQYF.

The chain is built from TRBV14 and TRBJ1-3; 7 bases agree with TRBD1. Germline lookup yields CDR1 SGHDN and CDR2 FVKESK. The junction had 6 bases not matched to a gene; V was cut back by 0 bases and J by 7 bases. This CDR3 contains 15 residues. The CDR3 protein is CASSQDQGEWNTIYF. The CDR3 bases are TGTGCCAGCAGCCAAGATCAGGGGGAATGGAACACCATATATTTT.

The CDR3 coding sequence is TGTGCCAGCAGTTACTCAGGTGAAGGCTACACCTTC. Residues: CASSYSGEGYTF. This chain joins TRBV6-6 and TRBJ1-2; no clear D gene. Germline-derived CDR1 and CDR2 are MNHNY and SVGAGI (reference sequence). V was pared by 0 bases and J by 8 bases, with 7 bases between. The CDR3 has 12 residues.

This clone was found a few times. For the CDR3, the DNA is TGTGCCAGCAGCTTAGTCGGACAGGATGAAGCTTTCTTT. As protein: CASSLVGQDEAFF. The chain is built from TRBV7-2 and TRBJ1-1; 7 positions match TRBD1. There are 13 residues in the CDR3. Germline V lookup: CDR1 SGHTA, CDR2 FQGNSA. V lost 1 base and J lost 7; bases outside the gene matches: 3.

This clone was detected a few times. J is TRBJ1-4 and V is TRBV14; D is perhaps TRBD1 (6 bases). Germline V gene sequence: CDR1 SGHDN, CDR2 FVKESK. The CDR3 totals 15 residues. Trimming pared 4 bases from V and 7 bases from J, leaving 16 bases between. DNA of the CDR3: TGTGCCAGCAGCCCTCGGGGGGGGCCAGGTGAAAAACTGTTTTTT. Translated: CASSPRGGPGEKLFF.

The chain has TRBV6-1 and TRBJ1-2, with D perhaps matching TRBD1 (5 bases). Per germline, CDR1 MNHNS and CDR2 SASEGT. With 6 bases removed from V and 4 bases from J, the gap between germline ends came to 18 bases. The CDR3 has 15 residues. The CDR3 DNA reads TGTGCCAGCAGGGAAATCCGACAGTCCTTCTATGGCTACACCTTC. Its translation is CASREIRQSFYGYTF.

The chain has TRBV5-4 and TRBJ2-1; TRBD2 matches at 9 bases. The CDR3 runs to 16 residues. CDR1 and CDR2 (germline): SGHNT, YYREEE (reference sequence). V was pared by 4 bases and J by 9 bases, with 14 bases of the junction left unmatched. CDR3 coding DNA: TGTGCCAGCAGCCCGCCGCACCCCGCGGGAGGGATTGAGCAGTTCTTC. It codes for CASSPPHPAGGIEQFF.

The CDR3: CASSIQRTANEKLFF. The CDR3 region has the DNA TGTGCCAGTAGTATCCAGAGGACGGCGAATGAAAAACTGTTTTTT. This sequence joins TRBV19 and TRBJ1-4, with D unclear. CDR3 length equals 15 residues. Germline loops: CDR1 LNHDA, CDR2 SQIVND (reference sequence). Trimming took 3 bases from V and 5 from J, leaving 13 bases between them.

The rearrangement links TRBV11-2 to TRBJ2-7; no firm D call. The CDR3 extends over 13 amino acids. Germline assignment: CDR1 SGHAT and CDR2 FQNNGV. V lost 2 bases and J 5 bases, leaving 10 bases between the germline ends. DNA of the CDR3: TGTGCCAGCAGCTTATTGGGGTTGCACGAGCAGTACGTC. It translates to CASSLLGLHEQYV.

V gene TRBV12-5 combines with J gene TRBJ2-2, with 7 bases lining up with TRBD1. Germline V gene data show CDR1 as LGHNT and CDR2 as FRNRAP. CDR3 size: 16 residues. Trimming removed 6 bases from V and 5 bases from J; junction bases left unmatched: 12. DNA for the CDR3: TGTGCTAGTGGCTCTAAGGGGGCCCCGAGGACCGGGGAGCTGTTTTTT. As protein: CASGSKGAPRTGELFF.

The gene calls are TRBV7-8 and TRBJ2-5; 10 positions agree with TRBD2. Germline V gene sequence: CDR1 SGHVS, CDR2 FQNEAQ. The ends lost 0 bases at V and 1 base at J; junction bases unmatched: 5. This CDR3 comprises 17 residues. CDR3 in DNA: TGTGCCAGCAGCTTAGCCGGGACTAGCGCCTCCCAAGAGACCCAGTACTTC. Protein product: CASSLAGTSASQETQYF.

This rearrangement joins TRBV6-1 to TRBJ2-6; D gene uncertain. This CDR3 spans 16 amino acids. Germline lookup yields CDR1 MNHNS and CDR2 SASEGT. V was trimmed by 1 base and J by 4 bases, leaving 11 bases between them. The CDR3 sequence is CASSEGVLVGANVLTF. The CDR3 DNA reads as TGTGCCAGCAGTGAAGGGGTCCTAGTGGGGGCCAACGTCCTGACTTTC.